These T cell receptor beta chains were read from a single sample in a study of radiation and T cells in renal cell carcinoma. Repertoires were generated with immunoSEQ multiplex PCR, while TCRdb's copy carries only in-frame clones and drops some. The sample consists of approximately 9,800 clones, around three fifths of them appearing once. The sequencing here drew on tumor tissue, taken from a patient whose treatment was nephrectomy without radiotherapy. The origin of the receptors is a man aged 55 to 70 with renal cell carcinoma. CDR3s include the opening cysteine and the closing phenylalanine or tryptophan. D genes are given only for firm matches. Not every row has a clone size; where given, it reads once, few, many or a size class.

DNA: TGTGCCACCGTGAAAGCGGGTACCTACAATGAGCAGTTCTTC
CDR3: CATVKAGTYNEQFF
size: .
V: TRBV6-5
J: TRBJ2-1
D: .

DNA: TGTGCCAGCAGCCGGACCGGACGGACGAACACTGAAGCTTTCTTT
CDR3: CASSRTGRTNTEAFF
size: .
V: TRBV4-2
J: TRBJ1-1
D: .

DNA: TGTGCCAGCAGCCCCCTGGCGGGGGTGGTAGATGAGCAGTTCTTC
CDR3: CASSPLAGVVDEQFF
size: .
V: TRBV7-9
J: TRBJ2-1
D: TRBD2

DNA: TGTGCCAGCAGCGGCCCCCGACAGGGGAACACTGAAGCTTTCTTT
CDR3: CASSGPRQGNTEAFF
size: .
V: TRBV7-2
J: TRBJ1-1
D: TRBD1

DNA: TGTGCCAGCAACGACAGGGGTAGTACTGAAGCTTTCTTT
CDR3: CASNDRGSTEAFF
size: once
V: TRBV7-2
J: TRBJ1-1
D: TRBD1

DNA: TGTGCCAGCTCACTCGGGACAGTCTCCTACGAGCAGTACTTC
CDR3: CASSLGTVSYEQYF
size: .
V: TRBV18
J: TRBJ2-7
D: TRBD1

DNA: TGTGCCAGCAGCGGACTAGCGGGCCCTCTCTCCTACGAGCAGTACTTC
CDR3: CASSGLAGPLSYEQYF
size: .
V: TRBV7-9
J: TRBJ2-7
D: TRBD2

DNA: TGTGCCAGCAGTTTGCAGGGGAGCTATGGCTACACCTTC
CDR3: CASSLQGSYGYTF
size: .
V: TRBV28
J: TRBJ1-2
D: .

DNA: TGTGCCAGCAGCTTAGCGTCCAGCTCCTACAATGAGCAGTTCTTC
CDR3: CASSLASSSYNEQFF
size: .
V: TRBV11-2
J: TRBJ2-1
D: .

DNA: TGCGCCAGCAGCCAAGTGGCAGGGGGCGGCTCCTACAATGAGCAGTTCTTC
CDR3: CASSQVAGGGSYNEQFF
size: .
V: TRBV4-1
J: TRBJ2-1
D: TRBD1

DNA: TGCGCCAGCAGCTTAGACGGAGCTAACTATGGCTACACCTTC
CDR3: CASSLDGANYGYTF
size: .
V: TRBV5-1
J: TRBJ1-2
D: .